This TCR beta chain was sequenced in a study of cytomegalovirus exposure and HLA in healthy donors. With 60 Vbeta and 13 Jbeta primers, the PCR was carried out. The assay was immunoSEQ multiplex PCR, and TCRdb's table has in-frame clones only and misses some. The table includes 100,000 to 150,000 clones, 75% to 85% detected once. The clonotype was recovered from a young man in good health and CMV-seronegative. Sequencing used PBMCs.

The CDR3 here is CASSLKGRAIDTQYF. CDR3 coding DNA: TGTGCCAGCAGCTTAAAGGGGAGGGCCATAGATACGCAGTATTTT. V usage is TRBV7-9 and J usage is TRBJ2-3; TRBD2 matches at 7 bases. The CDR3 totals 15 residues. The germline V gene encodes CDR1 SEHNR and CDR2 FQNEAQ (reference sequence). Losses at the gene ends were 2 bases for V and 5 bases for J; bases not matched to a gene: 7.